The 6 T cell receptor beta chains below come from one sample, sequenced in a study of PD-L1 blockade in urothelial cancer. The assay was immunoSEQ multiplex PCR, and TCRdb's table has in-frame clones only and misses some. The table has about 93,000 clones, around 87% seen once; the top ten hold 1.5% to 2%. Time point defined: pretreatment peripheral blood. The sequences come from PBMCs, collected around atezolizumab (anti-PD-L1) treatment. The receptors come from a man in his fifties or sixties with urothelial cancer.

The V call is TRBV4-2, the J call TRBJ2-5; 7 bases align to TRBD1. CDR1 LGHNA and CDR2 YNFKEQ come from the germline V gene. V shed 2 bases, J shed 0 bases, and the junction held 3 bases outside the gene matches. The CDR3 runs to 15 residues. CDR3 nucleotides: TGTGCCAGCAGCCAACCGGGACAGTACCAAGAGACCCAGTACTTC. Amino acid sequence: CASSQPGQYQETQYF.

This chain joins TRBV11-3 and TRBJ2-2, with D maybe TRBD2 (5 bases). Trimming pared 7 bases from V and 6 bases from J, leaving 12 bases between. Germline CDR1 SGHNT, CDR2 YENEEA. The CDR3 has 13 residues. Written as DNA, the CDR3 is TGTGCCAGCACCACGAGGGATCCCGGGGAGCTGTTTTTT. Translating it yields CASTTRDPGELFF.

The chain couples TRBV19 to TRBJ1-1, with no clear D. V was pared by 10 bases and J by 10 bases, with 13 bases between. The CDR3 is made up of 10 amino acids. The V gene's germline CDR1 is LNHDA and CDR2 SQIVND (reference sequence). CDR3 residues: CAIPPIRAFF. For the CDR3, the DNA is TGTGCCATTCCCCCTATCCGAGCTTTCTTT.

V and J are TRBV7-9 and TRBJ2-1, with D possibly TRBD2 on 6 matching bases. Trimming left V 4 bases short and J 5 bases short, with 9 bases between. Germline V gives CDR1 SEHNR, CDR2 FQNEAQ (reference sequence). The CDR3 totals 13 residues. This CDR3 is CASSSPGDNEQFF. The CDR3 DNA reads as TGTGCCAGCAGCTCACCGGGGGACAATGAGCAGTTCTTC.

This chain connects TRBV4-3 to TRBJ2-7; TRBD2 matches 13 bases. The CDR3 loop spans 15 amino acids. CDR1 is LGHNA and CDR2 is YSLEER in the germline V gene. Trimming cost V 5 bases and J 4 bases; bases outside gene matches: 5. The CDR3 loop reads CASSTGLAGAYEQYF. CDR3 bases: TGCGCCAGCAGCACAGGACTAGCGGGAGCGTACGAGCAGTACTTC.

J is TRBJ2-1 and V is TRBV15; 9 bases are shared with TRBD2. Losses at the gene ends were 5 bases for V and 4 bases for J; bases not matched to a gene: 9. The CDR3 length is 16 residues. Germline CDR1 is LNHNV and CDR2 is YYDKDF (reference sequence). The CDR3 bases are TGTGCCACCAGCGGCGGGGGGAGCGGGGGGTACAATGAGCAGTTCTTC. It encodes CATSGGGSGGYNEQFF. The variable domain in full, completed from reference TRBV15 and TRBJ2-1, reads DAMVIQNPRYQVTQFGKPVTLSCSQTLNHNVMYWYQQKSSQAPKLLFHYYDKDFNNEADTPDNFQSRRPNTSFCFLDIRSPGLGDTAMYLCATSGGGSGGYNEQFFGPGTRLTVL.